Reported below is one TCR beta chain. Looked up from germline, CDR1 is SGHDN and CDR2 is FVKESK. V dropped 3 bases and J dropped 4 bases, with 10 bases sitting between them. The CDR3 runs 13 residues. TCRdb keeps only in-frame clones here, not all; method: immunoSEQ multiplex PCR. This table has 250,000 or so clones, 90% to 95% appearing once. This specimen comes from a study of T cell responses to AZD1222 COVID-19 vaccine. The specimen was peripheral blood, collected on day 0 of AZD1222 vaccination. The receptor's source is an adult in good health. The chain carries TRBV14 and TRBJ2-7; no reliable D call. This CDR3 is CASSQVSGYEQYF. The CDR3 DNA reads TGTGCCAGCAGCCAGGTATCCGGGTACGAGCAGTACTTC. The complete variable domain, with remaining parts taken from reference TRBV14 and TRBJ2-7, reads EAGVTQFPSHSVIEKGQTVTLRCDPISGHDNLYWYRRVMGKEIKFLLHFVKESKQDESGMPNNRFLAERTGGTYSTLKVQPAELEDSGVYFCASSQVSGYEQYFGPGTRLTVT.